This T cell receptor beta chain was captured in a study of cytomegalovirus exposure and HLA in healthy donors. Study-wide results and limits: Productive rates of about 90% or about 30% were seen for most TCR beta V segments in an earlier analysis. HLA allele associations emerged for around 15,000 TCR beta sequences in a later analysis, at 0.05 false discovery rate. A reported reduction in N-insertions relative to the 666-donor mean was seen in an Asian-associated ancestry cluster in a later analysis.

The study ran its PCR with 60 Vbeta and 13 Jbeta primers. The data were produced by immunoSEQ multiplex PCR, yet TCRdb's version contains in-frame clones alone and is incomplete. The sample has around 100,000 clones, over 65% seen once. This clone was detected only once. The antigen is not known. This receptor was taken from a woman under 40 in good health and CMV-seronegative. The sample taken for sequencing was PBMCs.

CDR3 nucleotides: TGCAGCGTTGAAGATCCGGGAGGGACTGAAGCTTTCTTT. Translating it yields CSVEDPGGTEAFF. The chain uses TRBV29-1 and TRBJ1-1; no firm D call. This CDR3 is built from 13 residues. V shed 0 bases and J shed 5 bases, with 10 bases lying between them. CDR1 SQVTM and CDR2 ANQGSEA come from the germline V gene. Full variable domain (remainder filled in from reference TRBV29-1 and TRBJ1-1): SAVISQKPSRDICQRGTSLTIQCQVDSQVTMMFWYRQQPGQSLTLIATANQGSEATYESGFVIDKFPISRPNLTFSTLTVSNMSPEDSSIYLCSVEDPGGTEAFFGQGTRLTVV.